The rows below give T cell receptor beta chains drawn from one sample of a study of OX40 agonist ivuxolimab in advanced cancers. TCRdb's copy holds only in-frame clones and misses some; the assay was immunoSEQ multiplex PCR. Here the sample spans some 78,000 clones, about 88% being singletons. Sequences were derived from CD4+ or CD8+ T cells sorted from blood, sampled in a trial of the OX40 agonist ivuxolimab. These receptors all stem from an adult with an advanced solid tumor such as melanoma, head and neck, liver or kidney cancer. CDR3s include the opening cysteine and the closing phenylalanine or tryptophan. The D gene is left open where the match is weak.

TRBJ2-4,-,TRBV7-2,CASSLDEGWKNIQYF
TRBJ1-2,-,TRBV6-6,CASSYSGRDYGYTF
TRBJ2-5,-,TRBV7-3,CASSLEGTQTQYF
TRBJ1-2,-,TRBV4-1,CASSQRQGSYGYTF
TRBJ1-3,-,TRBV9,CASSVAQGTIYF
TRBJ1-5,TRBD1,TRBV6-6,CASSQQGANNQPQHF
TRBJ1-4,TRBD1,TRBV4-1,CASSQDIGDSKTNEKLFF
TRBJ2-1,TRBD2,TRBV19,CASSIKAGGYNEQFF
TRBJ2-5,TRBD2,TRBV11-1,CASSRSGNAQETQYF
TRBJ2-4,-,TRBV7-9,CASSLENIQYF
-,-,TRBV7-7,CASSPTGFSYEQYF
TRBJ2-7,-,TRBV27,CASSLVSPPYEQYF
TRBJ2-2,-,TRBV7-2,CASSYNQGSGELFF
TRBJ1-1,-,TRBV29-1,CSSWEGMNTEAFF
TRBJ2-2,TRBD1,TRBV5-6,CASSGMDRVRGELFF
TRBJ1-2,-,TRBV10-3,CAISDAGYFGYTF
TRBJ1-6,-,TRBV6-1,CASVWGQNNSPLHF
TRBJ2-5,TRBD1,TRBV4-2,CASSDRANQETQYF
TRBJ2-5,TRBD2,TRBV5-1,CASSFARGGGRETQYF
TRBJ1-2,-,TRBV10-3,CAISGTNYGYTF
TRBJ2-3,TRBD2,TRBV11-2,CASSLGFLAGVRTDTQYF
TRBJ2-3,-,TRBV19,CASTVSRTTDTQYF
TRBJ1-5,-,TRBV12-5,CASGLVTDNQPQHF
TRBJ2-5,-,TRBV2,CASRGDQETQYF
TRBJ2-1,-,TRBV7-6,CASSLGHYNEQFF
TRBJ2-7,TRBD1,TRBV27,CASTTGGLGEQYF
TRBJ1-1,-,TRBV6-5,CASSWSQNTEAFF
TRBJ2-6,-,TRBV7-3,CASSKRGRSSGANVLTF
TRBJ2-2,-,TRBV5-1,CASSPIPGQNTGELFF
TRBJ2-7,TRBD2,TRBV7-2,CASSAAAGAGPTEQYF
TRBJ1-4,-,TRBV6-6,CASSYAGGEEKLFF
TRBJ2-3,TRBD2,TRBV18,CASSLIRTSGSSDTQYF
TRBJ2-1,TRBD2,TRBV7-9,CASSLASGIYNEQFF
TRBJ1-1,-,TRBV7-6,CASSSRGRPAGFF
TRBJ2-1,-,TRBV7-2,CASSLAQDAAYNEQFF
TRBJ2-1,TRBD2,TRBV30,CAWSLAGGPRQFF
TRBJ1-1,-,TRBV11-2,CASSRDLTNTEAFF
TRBJ2-2,-,TRBV6-1,CASSEAVGELFF
TRBJ2-7,TRBD2,TRBV28,CASSIVAGALYEQYF
TRBJ1-1,TRBD1,TRBV11-2,CASSLRPGQGTEAFF
TRBJ1-1,-,TRBV6-5,CASSYNGRTEAFF
TRBJ2-5,-,TRBV9,CASSGPGSGTQYF
TRBJ1-1,-,TRBV20-1,CSARPGGGAFF
TRBJ2-3,-,TRBV6-1,CASSEARVTADTQYF
TRBJ2-5,TRBD1,TRBV10-3,CAARPGQGLQETQYF
TRBJ1-1,TRBD1,TRBV6-1,CASTHRGLNTEAFF
TRBJ2-1,-,TRBV5-1,CASSLAYADNEQFF
TRBJ2-1,-,TRBV10-3,CAISLGVGNEQFF
TRBJ1-3,-,TRBV7-9,CASSYSGNTIYF
TRBJ2-7,TRBD2,TRBV7-2,CASSLNGLAAYEQYF
TRBJ2-7,-,TRBV7-2,CASSYLQGYEQYF
TRBJ2-5,-,TRBV9,CASSVGAGRGETQYF
TRBJ2-1,TRBD2,TRBV7-9,CASRRKRTSDNEQFF
TRBJ2-3,-,TRBV2,CASSARDSRTDTQYF